This record concerns one T cell receptor (beta chain) sequence. Its matching antigen is unknown. The data were taken from a study of tumor-infiltrating lymphocytes in localized non-small cell lung cancer. Overall study findings and caveats: Different pieces of the same tissue were used for each assay. Tumors had more T cell infiltration than uninvolved lung, per TCRbeta sequencing and CD3 counts.

Only in-frame clones appear in the TCRdb table, and some are missing; sequencing was by immunoSEQ multiplex PCR. The table has about 16,000 clones, approximately 70% seen once. Material for sequencing was lung tumor tissue. The clonotype originates from a human donor with non-small cell lung cancer.

This CDR3 reads CASLAKNIQYF. CDR3 bases: TGTGCCAGTCTAGCCAAAAACATTCAGTACTTC. The chain recombines TRBV6-1 with TRBJ2-4, with D hard to call. The germline CDR1 and CDR2 sequences are MNHNS and SASEGT. V was trimmed by 9 bases and J by 0 bases, leaving 3 bases between them. This CDR3 has 11 residues.